This T cell receptor (beta chain) derives from a study of blood T cells in healthy people across ages. Whole-study findings and limits: Because sorting was not performed, PBMCs prevented conclusive naive versus antigen-experienced comparison. As naive T cell percentage varied, TCR beta diversity correlated strongly with it.

Sample-barcoded 5' priming and a J-beta primer mix drove a second PCR of about 7 to 12 cycles. Each cDNA molecule carried a tag from a template-switch adaptor that contained 12 random nucleotides. TCRdb ran MiXCR on the 5' RACE reads and lists one entry per CDR3 protein. The data show 1.2 million to 1.5 million distinct CDR3 sequences, with roughly 59% seen just once and about 6.3% held by the top ten. Approximately 9 milliliters was the volume of peripheral blood drawn from each donor. Losses at the gene ends were 4 bases for V and 0 bases for J; bases not matched to a gene: 4. The germline gives CDR1 MGHRA, CDR2 YSYEKL. The CDR3 runs to 15 residues. The table lists this clonotype with many counts. Its specificity is unknown.

Sequencing input: blood. The rearrangement joins TRBV4-1 to TRBJ1-2; 8 nucleotides line up with TRBD1. The sequence was collected from a man aged 18-30 years in good health. The CDR3 DNA is TGCGCCAGCAGCCCCGGACAGGGAGCTAACTATGGCTACACCTTC. This sequence encodes CASSPGQGANYGYTF.